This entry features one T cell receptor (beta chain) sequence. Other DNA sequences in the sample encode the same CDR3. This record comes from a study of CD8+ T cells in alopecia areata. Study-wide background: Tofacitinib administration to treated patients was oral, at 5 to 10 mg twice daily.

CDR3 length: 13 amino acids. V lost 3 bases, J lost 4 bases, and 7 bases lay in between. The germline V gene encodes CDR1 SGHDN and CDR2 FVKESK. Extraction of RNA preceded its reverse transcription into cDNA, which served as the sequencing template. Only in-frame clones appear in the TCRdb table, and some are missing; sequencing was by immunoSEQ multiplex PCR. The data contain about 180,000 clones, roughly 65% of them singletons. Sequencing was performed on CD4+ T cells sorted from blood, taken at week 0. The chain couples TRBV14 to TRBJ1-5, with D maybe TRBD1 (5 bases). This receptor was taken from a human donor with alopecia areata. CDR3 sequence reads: CASSQGGNQPQHF. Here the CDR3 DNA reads TGTGCCAGCAGCCAGGGGGGGAATCAGCCCCAGCATTTT.